This T cell receptor (beta chain) was recorded in a study of shared clonotypes between healthy human individuals. Study in general: Plates per donor: three CD4 naive, three CD4 memory, two CD8 naive, one CD8 memory.

Cells designated naive CD8 were CD45RO-negative and were positively selected for CCR7, with terminally differentiated effector memory CD45RA+ cells excluded. As for this clone: The antigen remains unidentified.

V lost 4 bases, J lost 1 base, and 16 bases lay in between. The CDR3 extends over 16 amino acids. The germline CDR1 and CDR2 sequences are SGHRS and YFSETQ. TCRdb's copy holds only in-frame clones and misses some; the assay was immunoSEQ multiplex PCR. The repertoire holds about 1.9 million clones, 93% seen once, with around 1.8% in the top ten. General study results and limits: Memory subsets generally showed lower estimated richness than naive subsets. An effect of sequencing depth on clonotype sharing among donors was expected.

Sequencing was performed on naive CD8+ T cells from PBMCs. The source is a man younger than 30 in good health. Some clones in this sample may be carry-over from other donors' samples. The chain has TRBV5-1 and TRBJ2-3; D unresolved. CDR3 amino acids: CASSPPLGPRTDTQYF. CDR3 DNA: TGCGCCAGCAGCCCCCCCTTGGGCCCTCGCACAGATACGCAGTATTTT. The whole variable domain, filled in from reference TRBV5-1 and TRBJ2-3, reads KAGVTQTPRYLIKTRGQQVTLSCSPISGHRSVSWYQQTPGQGLQFLFEYFSETQRNKGNFPGRFSGRQFSNSRSEMNVSTLELGDSALYLCASSPPLGPRTDTQYFGPGTRLTVL.